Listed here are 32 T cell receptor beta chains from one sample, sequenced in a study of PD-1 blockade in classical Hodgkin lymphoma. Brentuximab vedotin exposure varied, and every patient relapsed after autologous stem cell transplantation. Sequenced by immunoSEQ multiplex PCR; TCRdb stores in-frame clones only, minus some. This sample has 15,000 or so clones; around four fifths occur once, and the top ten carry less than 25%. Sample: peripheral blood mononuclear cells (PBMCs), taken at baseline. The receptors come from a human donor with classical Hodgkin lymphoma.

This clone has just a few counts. Here the CDR3 reads CASSASVGEQYF. CDR3 DNA: TGTGCCAGCAGCGCCTCAGTAGGAGAGCAGTACTTC. The J gene is TRBJ2-7, the V gene TRBV7-2, with D unclear. CDR3 length equals 12 residues. Germline V gene sequence: CDR1 SGHTA, CDR2 FQGNSA. Trimming left V 5 bases short and J 7 bases short, with 12 bases between.

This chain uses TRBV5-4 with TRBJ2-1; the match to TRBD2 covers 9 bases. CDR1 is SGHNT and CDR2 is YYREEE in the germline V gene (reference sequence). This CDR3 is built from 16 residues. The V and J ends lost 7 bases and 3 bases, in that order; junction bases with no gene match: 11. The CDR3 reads CASHPGRGGHYNEQFF. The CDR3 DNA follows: TGTGCCAGCCATCCCGGGCGGGGGGGCCACTACAATGAGCAGTTCTTC.

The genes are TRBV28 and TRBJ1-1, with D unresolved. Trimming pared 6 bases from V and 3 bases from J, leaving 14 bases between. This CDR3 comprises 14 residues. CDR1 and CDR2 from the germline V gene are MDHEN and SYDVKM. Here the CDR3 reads CASRLNGFDTEAFF. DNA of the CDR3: TGTGCCAGCAGACTTAACGGGTTCGACACTGAAGCTTTCTTT.

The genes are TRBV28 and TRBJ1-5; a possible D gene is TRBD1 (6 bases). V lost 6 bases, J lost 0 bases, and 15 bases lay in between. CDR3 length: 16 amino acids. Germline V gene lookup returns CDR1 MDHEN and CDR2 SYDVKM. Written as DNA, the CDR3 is TGTGCCAGCAGATCCCGGACAGATTATAGCAATCAGCCCCAGCATTTT. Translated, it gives CASRSRTDYSNQPQHF.

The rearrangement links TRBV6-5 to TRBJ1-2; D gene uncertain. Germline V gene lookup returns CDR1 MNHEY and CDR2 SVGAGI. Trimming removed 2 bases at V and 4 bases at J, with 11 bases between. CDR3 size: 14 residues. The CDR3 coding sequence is TGTGCCAGCAGTTACGAGGTGACGGGCTATGGCTACACCTTC. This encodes CASSYEVTGYGYTF.

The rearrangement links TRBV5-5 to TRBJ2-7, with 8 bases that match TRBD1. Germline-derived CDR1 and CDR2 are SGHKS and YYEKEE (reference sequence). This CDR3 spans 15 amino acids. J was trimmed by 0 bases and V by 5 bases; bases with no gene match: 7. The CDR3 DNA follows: TGTGCCAGCAGGTGGACAGGGCTTTACTCCTACGAGCAGTACTTC. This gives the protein CASRWTGLYSYEQYF.

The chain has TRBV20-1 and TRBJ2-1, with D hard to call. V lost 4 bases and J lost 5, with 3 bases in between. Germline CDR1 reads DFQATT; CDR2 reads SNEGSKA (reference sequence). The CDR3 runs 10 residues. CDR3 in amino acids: CSAKDNEQFF. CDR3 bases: TGCAGTGCTAAGGACAATGAGCAGTTCTTC.

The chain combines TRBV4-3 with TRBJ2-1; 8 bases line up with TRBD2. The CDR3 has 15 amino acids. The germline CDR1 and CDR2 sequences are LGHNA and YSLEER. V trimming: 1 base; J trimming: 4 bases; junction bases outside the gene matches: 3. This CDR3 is CASSQGGGRYNEQFF. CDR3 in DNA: TGCGCCAGCAGCCAAGGGGGCGGGAGGTACAATGAGCAGTTCTTC.

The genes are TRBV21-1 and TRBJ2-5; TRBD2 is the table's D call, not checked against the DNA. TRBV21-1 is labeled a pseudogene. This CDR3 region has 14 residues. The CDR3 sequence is CASSKVCRRPTQYF. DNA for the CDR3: TGTGCCAGCAGCAAAGTCTGTCGGCGGCCCACCCAGTACTTC.

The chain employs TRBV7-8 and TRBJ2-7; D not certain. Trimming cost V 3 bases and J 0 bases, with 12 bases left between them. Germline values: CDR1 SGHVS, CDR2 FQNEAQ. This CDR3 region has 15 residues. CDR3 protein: CASSFQVRTSYEQYF. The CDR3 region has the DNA TGTGCCAGCAGCTTCCAGGTCCGAACCTCCTACGAGCAGTACTTC.

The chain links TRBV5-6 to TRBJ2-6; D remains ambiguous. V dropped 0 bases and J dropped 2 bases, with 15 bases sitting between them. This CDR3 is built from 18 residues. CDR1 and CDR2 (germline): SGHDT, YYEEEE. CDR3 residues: CASSLGGGSVAGANVLTF. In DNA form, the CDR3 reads TGTGCCAGCAGCTTGGGCGGTGGGTCGGTTGCTGGGGCCAACGTCCTGACTTTC.

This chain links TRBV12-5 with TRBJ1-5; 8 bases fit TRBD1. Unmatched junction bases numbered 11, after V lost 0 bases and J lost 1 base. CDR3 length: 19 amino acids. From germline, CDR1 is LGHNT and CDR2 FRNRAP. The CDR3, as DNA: TGTGCTAGTGGTTTGGTACTCTTCGGACAGGGACGGAGCAATCAGCCCCAGCATTTT. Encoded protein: CASGLVLFGQGRSNQPQHF.

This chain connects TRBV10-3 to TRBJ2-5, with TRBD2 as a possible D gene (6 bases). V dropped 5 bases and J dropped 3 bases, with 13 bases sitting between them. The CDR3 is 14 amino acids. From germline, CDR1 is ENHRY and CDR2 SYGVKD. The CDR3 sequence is CAISMRGGEETQYF. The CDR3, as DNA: TGTGCCATCAGTATGAGAGGCGGGGAAGAGACCCAGTACTTC.

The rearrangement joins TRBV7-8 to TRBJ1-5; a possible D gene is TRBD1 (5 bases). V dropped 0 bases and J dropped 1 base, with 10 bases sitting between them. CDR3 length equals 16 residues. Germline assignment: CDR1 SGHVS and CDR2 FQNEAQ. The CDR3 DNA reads TGTGCCAGCAGCTTAGCTGGGGGAGTGAGCAATCAGCCCCAGCATTTT. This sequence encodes CASSLAGGVSNQPQHF.

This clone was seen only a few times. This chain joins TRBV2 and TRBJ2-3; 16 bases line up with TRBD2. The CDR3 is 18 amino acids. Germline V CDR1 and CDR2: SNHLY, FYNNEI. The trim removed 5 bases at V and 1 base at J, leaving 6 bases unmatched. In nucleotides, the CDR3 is TGTGCCAGCAGTTTCGGGACTAGCGGGGGGGCAGGCACAGATACGCAGTATTTT. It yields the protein CASSFGTSGGAGTDTQYF.

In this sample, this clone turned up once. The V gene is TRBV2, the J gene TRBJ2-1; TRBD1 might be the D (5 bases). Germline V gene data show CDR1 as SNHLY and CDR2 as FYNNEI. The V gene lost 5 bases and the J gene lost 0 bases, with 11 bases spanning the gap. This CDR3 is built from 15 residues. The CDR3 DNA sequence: TGTGCCAGCAGTAAGGGGCTAAACTCCTACAATGAGCAGTTCTTC. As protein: CASSKGLNSYNEQFF.

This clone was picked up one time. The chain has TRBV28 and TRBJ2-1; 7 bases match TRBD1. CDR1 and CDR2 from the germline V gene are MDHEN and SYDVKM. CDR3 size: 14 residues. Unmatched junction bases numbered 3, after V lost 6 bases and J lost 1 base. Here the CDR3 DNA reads TGTGCCAGCAGCTCAGGGGGTTCCTACAATGAGCAGTTCTTC. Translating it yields CASSSGGSYNEQFF.

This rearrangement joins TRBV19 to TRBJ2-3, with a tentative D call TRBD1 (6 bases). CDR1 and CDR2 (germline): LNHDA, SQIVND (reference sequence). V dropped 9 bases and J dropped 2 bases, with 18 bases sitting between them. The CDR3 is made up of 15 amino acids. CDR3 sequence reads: CASQGRGSHTDTQYF. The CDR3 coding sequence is TGTGCCAGCCAGGGGCGAGGATCGCACACAGATACGCAGTATTTT.

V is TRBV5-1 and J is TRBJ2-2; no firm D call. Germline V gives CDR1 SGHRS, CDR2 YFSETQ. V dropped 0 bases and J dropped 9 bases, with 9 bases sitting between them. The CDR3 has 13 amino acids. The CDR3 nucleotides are TGCGCCAGCAGCTTGGATTCAGGACGGGAGCTGTTTTTT. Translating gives CASSLDSGRELFF.

The CDR3 region is CASSWTVLNTEAFF. The DNA of the CDR3 is TGTGCCAGCAGTTGGACAGTTTTGAACACTGAAGCTTTCTTT. The chain recombines TRBV28 with TRBJ1-1; tentative D call: TRBD1 (6 bases). The V and J ends lost 4 bases and 0 bases respectively, with 9 bases between them. Germline loops: CDR1 MDHEN, CDR2 SYDVKM. The CDR3 spans 14 residues.

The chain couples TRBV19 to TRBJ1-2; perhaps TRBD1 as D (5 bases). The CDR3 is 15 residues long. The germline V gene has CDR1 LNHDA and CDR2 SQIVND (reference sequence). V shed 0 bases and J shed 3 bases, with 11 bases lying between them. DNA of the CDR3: TGTGCCAGTAGTATAGATTTTCAGACAGACTATGGCTACACCTTC. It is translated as CASSIDFQTDYGYTF.

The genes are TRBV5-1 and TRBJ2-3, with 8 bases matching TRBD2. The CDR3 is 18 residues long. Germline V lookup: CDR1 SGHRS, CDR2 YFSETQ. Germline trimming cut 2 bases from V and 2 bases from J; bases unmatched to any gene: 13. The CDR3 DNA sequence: TGCGCCAGCAGCTTTGGAATTAGCGGGGTTACCTCCACAGATACGCAGTATTTT. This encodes CASSFGISGVTSTDTQYF.

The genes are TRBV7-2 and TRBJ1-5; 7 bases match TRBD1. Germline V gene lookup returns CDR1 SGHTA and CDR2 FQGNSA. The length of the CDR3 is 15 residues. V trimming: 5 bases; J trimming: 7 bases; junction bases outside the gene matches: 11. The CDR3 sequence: CASSRAGGVGQPQHF. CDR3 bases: TGTGCCAGCAGCCGCGCAGGGGGGGTGGGGCAGCCCCAGCATTTT. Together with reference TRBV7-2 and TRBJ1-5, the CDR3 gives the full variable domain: GAGVSQSPSNKVTEKGKDVELRCDPISGHTALYWYRQSLGQGLEFLIYFQGNSAPDKSGLPSDRFSAERTGGSVSTLTIQRTQQEDSAVYLCASSRAGGVGQPQHFGDGTRLSIL.

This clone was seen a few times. The CDR3 DNA reads as TGTGCCAGCAGCTTAGCCCCGCCGGTAGCGGCATCCTACAATGAGCAGTTCTTC. Translation: CASSLAPPVAASYNEQFF. V gene TRBV7-6 combines with J gene TRBJ2-1; weak D call: TRBD2 (6 bases). Germline-derived CDR1 and CDR2 are SGHVS and FNYEAQ. This CDR3 is built from 18 residues. Trimming pared 0 bases from V and 1 base from J, leaving 16 bases between.

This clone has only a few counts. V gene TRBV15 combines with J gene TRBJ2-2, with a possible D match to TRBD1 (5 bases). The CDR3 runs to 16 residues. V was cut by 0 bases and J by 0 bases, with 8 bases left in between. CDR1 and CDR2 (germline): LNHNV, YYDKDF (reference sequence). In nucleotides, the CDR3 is TGTGCCACCAGCAGAGACGGACACGCGAACACCGGGGAGCTGTTTTTT. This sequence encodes CATSRDGHANTGELFF. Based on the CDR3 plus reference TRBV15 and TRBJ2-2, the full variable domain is DAMVIQNPRYQVTQFGKPVTLSCSQTLNHNVMYWYQQKSSQAPKLLFHYYDKDFNNEADTPDNFQSRRPNTSFCFLDIRSPGLGDTAMYLCATSRDGHANTGELFFGEGSRLTVL.

The CDR3 DNA sequence: TGTGCCACCGCCCCGACGGATCTGTCTTTCGAGCAGTACTTC. Amino acid sequence: CATAPTDLSFEQYF. V and J are TRBV5-8 and TRBJ2-7; D remains unclear. V gave up 9 bases and J gave up 6 bases, with 22 bases separating them. Germline V gene data show CDR1 as SGHTS and CDR2 as YDEGEE. The CDR3 is 14 amino acids.

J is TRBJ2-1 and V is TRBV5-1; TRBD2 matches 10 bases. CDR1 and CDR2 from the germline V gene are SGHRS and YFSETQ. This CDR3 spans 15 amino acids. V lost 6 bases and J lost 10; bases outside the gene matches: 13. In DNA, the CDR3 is TGCGCCAGCAAGTCTAGCGGGGGCCCTGGGTGGGAGCAGTTCTTC. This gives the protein CASKSSGGPGWEQFF. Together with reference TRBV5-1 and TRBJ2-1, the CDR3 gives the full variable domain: KAGVTQTPRYLIKTRGQQVTLSCSPISGHRSVSWYQQTPGQGLQFLFEYFSETQRNKGNFPGRFSGRQFSNSRSEMNVSTLELGDSALYLCASKSSGGPGWEQFFGPGTRLTVL.

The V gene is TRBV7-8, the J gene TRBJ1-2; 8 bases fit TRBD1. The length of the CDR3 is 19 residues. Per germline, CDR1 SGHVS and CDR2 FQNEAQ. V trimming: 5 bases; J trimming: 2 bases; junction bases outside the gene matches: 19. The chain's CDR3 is CASSPARTGFPSPNYGYTF. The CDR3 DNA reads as TGTGCCAGCAGCCCCGCCAGGACAGGGTTTCCCTCCCCAAACTATGGCTACACCTTC.

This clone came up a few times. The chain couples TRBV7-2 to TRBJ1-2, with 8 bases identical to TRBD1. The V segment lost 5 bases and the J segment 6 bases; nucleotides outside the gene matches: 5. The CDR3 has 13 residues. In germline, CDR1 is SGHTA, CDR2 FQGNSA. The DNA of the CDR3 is TGTGCCAGCAGCCAGACAGGGGAGGATGGCTACACCTTC. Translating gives CASSQTGEDGYTF.

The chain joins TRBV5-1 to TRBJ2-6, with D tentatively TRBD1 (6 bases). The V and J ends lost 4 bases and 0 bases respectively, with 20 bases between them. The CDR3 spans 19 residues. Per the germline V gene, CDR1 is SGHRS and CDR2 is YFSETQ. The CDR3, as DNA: TGCGCCAGCAGCCGCTCGATCCGGACAGCAGACTCTGGGGCCAACGTCCTGACTTTC. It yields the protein CASSRSIRTADSGANVLTF.

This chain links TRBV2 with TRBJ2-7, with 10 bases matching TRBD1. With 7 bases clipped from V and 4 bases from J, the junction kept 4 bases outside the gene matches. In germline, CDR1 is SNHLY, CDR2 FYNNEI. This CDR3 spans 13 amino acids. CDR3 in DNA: TGTGCCAGCACCGGGACAGGGGAATACGAGCAGTACTTC. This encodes CASTGTGEYEQYF.

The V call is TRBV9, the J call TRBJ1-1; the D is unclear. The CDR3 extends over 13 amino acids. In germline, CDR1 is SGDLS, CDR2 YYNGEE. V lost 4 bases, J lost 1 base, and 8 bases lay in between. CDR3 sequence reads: CASSLDWNTEAFF. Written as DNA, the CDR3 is TGTGCCAGCAGCCTCGACTGGAACACTGAAGCTTTCTTT.